What follows is one T cell receptor beta chain and its context. This specimen belongs to a study of tumor-infiltrating lymphocytes in primary liver carcinoma. Bulk tissue was left unsorted, and RNA and DNA were co-extracted from approximately 20-30 mg of it. Researchers generated TCR beta cDNA from 500 to 600 ng of total RNA, relying on a constant-region primer. Researchers made the TCR beta libraries by running three nested multiplex PCR rounds with slightly modified ARM-PCR. The study ran its first two PCR rounds for roughly 10 cycles each, using TRBV1-TRBV30 forward primers and a C-beta reverse primer. TCRdb reanalysed the multiplex PCR reads using MiXCR and keeps one entry per CDR3 protein. The sample includes about 50,000 distinct CDR3 sequences, around 77% of them seen just once. Losses at the gene ends were 3 bases for V and 8 bases for J; bases not matched to a gene: 8. The CDR3 runs to 15 residues. The germline gives CDR1 MNHNS, CDR2 SASEGT.

Sequenced sample: liver tumor tissue from sampling region 5. Subset reported: tumor region T5, tumor centre. This sequence was found in a man aged 40-49 years with primary liver carcinoma and hepatitis B virus infection. The rearrangement links TRBV6-1 to TRBJ2-1; 9 bases line up with TRBD1. The CDR3 DNA reads TGTGCCAGCAGTGAGACAGGGGGTGTGTACGATGAGCAGTTCTTC. Translating gives CASSETGGVYDEQFF.